The present TCR beta chain was sequenced within a study of Ad26.COV2.S vaccination and SARS-CoV-2 variants. The method was immunoSEQ multiplex PCR; TCRdb's version includes in-frame clones alone and lacks a portion of them. This table has roughly 380,000 clones, 80% to 90% appearing once. This CDR3 is 12 amino acids long. The ends were cut back, 7 bases at V and 7 bases at J, with 10 bases in the middle. Germline CDR1 and CDR2: MGHDK and SYGVNS. The treatment: roughly 19 received Ad26.COV2.S at low or high dose, single or two shots; several received placebo; per-sample allocation not given. Collection of samples fell on day 63 after the first vaccine or placebo injection.

The sequences come from peripheral blood, collected in a trial of Ad26.COV2.S vaccine versus placebo. The rearrangement uses TRBV25-1 and TRBJ1-4, with D unclear. This clonotype was sampled from a person between 18 and 60 years old who received the Ad26.COV2.S COVID-19 vaccine or a placebo. Here the CDR3 reads CASKDSGEKLFF. For the CDR3, the DNA is TGTGCCAGCAAAGACTCGGGTGAAAAACTGTTTTTT.